These 2 T cell receptor beta chains were all obtained from the same sample, sequenced in a study of TIL therapy for anti-PD-1-resistant metastatic lung cancer. The sample's time point: pre-treatment sample, taken before nivolumab and TIL therapy. Sequencing used immunoSEQ v3. The assay was immunoSEQ multiplex PCR, and TCRdb's table has in-frame clones only and misses some. Here the sample spans tens of thousands of clones, more than 60% being singletons. Sequencing used blood, obtained at baseline. These TCRs come from a person aged 25-85 years with non-small cell lung cancer.

The chain employs TRBV18 and TRBJ1-2, with 7 bases lining up with TRBD1. With 5 bases clipped from V and 0 bases from J, the junction kept 9 bases outside the gene matches. This CDR3 region has 16 residues. Germline CDR1 and CDR2: KGHSH and LQKENI. Here the CDR3 DNA reads TGTGCCAGCTCAGTCGGACAGGCCCAAGCTAACTATGGCTACACCTTC. Its translation is CASSVGQAQANYGYTF. Combining the CDR3 with reference TRBV18 and TRBJ1-2 gives the whole variable domain NAGVMQNPRHLVRRRGQEARLRCSPMKGHSHVYWYRQLPEEGLKFMVYLQKENIIDESGMPKERFSAEFPKEGPSILRIQQVVRGDSAAYFCASSVGQAQANYGYTFGSGTRLTVV.

CDR3 sequence (DNA): TGTGCCAGCAGCTCCCTAGCGGGGGGGGCGAATGAGCAGTTCTTC. Translating it yields CASSSLAGGANEQFF. The rearrangement joins TRBV7-2 to TRBJ2-1; 12 bases match TRBD2. Germline V lookup: CDR1 SGHTA, CDR2 FQGNSA. The length of the CDR3 is 15 residues. With V trimmed by 4 bases and J by 7 bases, 5 bases remained unmatched. Filled out from reference TRBV7-2 and TRBJ2-1, the complete variable domain reads GAGVSQSPSNKVTEKGKDVELRCDPISGHTALYWYRQSLGQGLEFLIYFQGNSAPDKSGLPSDRFSAERTGGSVSTLTIQRTQQEDSAVYLCASSSLAGGANEQFFGPGTRLTVL.